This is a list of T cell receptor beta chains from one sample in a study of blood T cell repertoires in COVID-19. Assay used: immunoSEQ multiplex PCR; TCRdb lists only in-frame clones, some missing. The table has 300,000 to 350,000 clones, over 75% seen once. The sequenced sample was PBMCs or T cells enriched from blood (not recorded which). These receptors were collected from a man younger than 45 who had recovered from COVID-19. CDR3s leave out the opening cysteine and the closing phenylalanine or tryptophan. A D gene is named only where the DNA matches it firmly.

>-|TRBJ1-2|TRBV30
ACSPGLNYGYT
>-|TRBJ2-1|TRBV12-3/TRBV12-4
ASSQTVYNEQF
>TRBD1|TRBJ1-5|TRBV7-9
ASSLTGGAGQPQH
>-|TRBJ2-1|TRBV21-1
ASSKVQKVPHEQF
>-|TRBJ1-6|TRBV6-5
ASSYSGRLNSPLH
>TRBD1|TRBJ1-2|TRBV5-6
ASSLTTGVGPGDGYT
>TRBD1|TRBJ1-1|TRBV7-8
ASSLGDRNTEAF
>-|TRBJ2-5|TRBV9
ASSVEGQGGGTQY
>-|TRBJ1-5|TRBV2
ASSARQGYQPQH
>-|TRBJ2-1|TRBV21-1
ASSKEGGSRSYNEQF
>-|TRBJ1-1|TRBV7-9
ASSLQLNTEAF
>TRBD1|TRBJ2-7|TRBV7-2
ASSFRTGGASGEQY
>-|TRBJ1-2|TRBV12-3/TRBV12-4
ASSFNKYGYT
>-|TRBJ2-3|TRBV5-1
ASSLDGGNTQY
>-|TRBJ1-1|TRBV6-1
ASRRQAENTEAF